The sequence of this T cell receptor (beta chain) was determined in a study of human T cells and chemical hapten exposure. Across the study: All patients underwent weekly scalp dosing with diphenylcyclopropenone for the full approximately 23-week study.

The ends were cut back, 0 bases at V and 2 bases at J, with 9 bases in the middle. CDR3 length equals 14 residues. Germline V gives CDR1 DFQATT, CDR2 SNEGSKA (reference sequence). Specified time point: patch test 3, about 24 weeks after DPC sensitization. This sample's treatment: therapeutic diphenylcyclopropenone sensitization with weekly scalp DPC. TCRdb reprocessed the RACE reads with MiXCR, giving one entry per CDR3 protein. The sample holds around 200,000 distinct CDR3 sequences; 24% are singletons and the top ten take around 2.5%. Sequencing used whole blood, obtained in connection with sensitization to the hapten diphenylcyclopropenone (DPC). The chain joins TRBV20-1 to TRBJ2-3; D ambiguous. This clonotype originated in a woman aged 40 to 49 with alopecia areata. Some clones in this sample may be carry-over from other donors' samples. The CDR3 spells CSARDRLNTDTQYF. CDR3 DNA sequence: TGCAGTGCTAGAGATCGGCTCAACACAGATACGCAGTATTTT.